Shown below are 9 T cell receptor beta chains from a single sample sequenced in a study of PD-L1 blockade in urothelial cancer. Profiled with immunoSEQ multiplex PCR; TCRdb holds only in-frame clones, not every one. The table records approximately 56,000 clones, 85% of them present only once. Time point noted: pretreatment peripheral blood. The sequencing here drew on PBMCs, taken around atezolizumab (anti-PD-L1) treatment. The receptors derive from a man between 65 and 79 years old with urothelial cancer.

This clone was counted a single time. The chain joins TRBV15 to TRBJ2-4, with a possible D match to TRBD1 (6 bases). Trimming shortened V by 4 bases and J by 0 bases, and 16 bases separated the two germline ends. The CDR3 length is 17 residues. Germline loops: CDR1 LNHNV, CDR2 YYDKDF (reference sequence). In nucleotides, the CDR3 is TGTGCCACCAGCACACCAGGGGAATATTTAGCCAAAAACATTCAGTACTTC. Its translation: CATSTPGEYLAKNIQYF.

This chain joins TRBV28 and TRBJ2-2; TRBD1 might be the D (6 bases). Trimming stripped 4 bases from V and 1 base from J, with 13 bases between. CDR3 length: 16 amino acids. Germline CDR1 is MDHEN and CDR2 is SYDVKM. The CDR3 DNA follows: TGTGCCAGCAGTTCTCCAACAGGGCTGAACACCGGGGAGCTGTTTTTT. It encodes CASSSPTGLNTGELFF.

The chain employs TRBV21-1 and TRBJ2-2; TRBD2 is taken as the D call from the table, unchecked against the DNA. TRBV21-1 is assigned pseudogene status. The length of the CDR3 is 20 residues. Here the CDR3 DNA reads TGTGCCAGCAGCAAAAGAGCAAGGTCGAGACTAGCGGGAGTTTCCGGGGAGCTGTTTTTT. It codes for CASSKRARSRLAGVSGELFF.

This chain joins TRBV7-9 and TRBJ1-3, with TRBD1 identical over 7 bases. V was clipped by 2 bases and J by 5 bases; unmatched bases: 6. CDR1 SEHNR and CDR2 FQNEAQ come from the germline V gene (reference sequence). The CDR3 consists of 15 residues. The CDR3 reads CASSLSPGGRNTIYF. The CDR3 DNA sequence: TGTGCCAGCAGCTTATCGCCAGGGGGACGAAACACCATATATTTT.

The V and J genes are TRBV5-1 and TRBJ2-6; weak D call: TRBD1 (5 bases). Germline assignment: CDR1 SGHRS and CDR2 YFSETQ. The ends were cut back, 4 bases at V and 1 base at J, with 12 bases in the middle. The CDR3 sequence is 16 residues long. CDR3 nucleotides: TGCGCCAGCAGCCCCGGGCAGGGTTCTGGGGCCAACGTCCTGACTTTC. This sequence encodes CASSPGQGSGANVLTF.

This clone turned up a few times. The rearrangement links TRBV19 to TRBJ1-2; 7 bases are a match to TRBD1. This CDR3 contains 14 residues. CDR1 is LNHDA and CDR2 is SQIVND in the germline V gene (reference sequence). J was trimmed by 3 bases and V by 7 bases; bases with no gene match: 8. The CDR3 nucleotides read TGTGCCAGTAAGATACCGCAGGGGGACTATGGCTACACCTTC. Translated: CASKIPQGDYGYTF.

The rearrangement uses TRBV5-4 and TRBJ2-7, with TRBD1 identical over 10 bases. The CDR3 spans 15 residues. V lost 4 bases and J lost 5; bases outside the gene matches: 9. Per germline, CDR1 SGHNT and CDR2 YYREEE (reference sequence). This CDR3 reads CASSAGGTGVHEQYF. The CDR3 DNA reads TGTGCCAGCAGCGCTGGCGGGACAGGGGTCCACGAGCAGTACTTC.

This clone came up once. The gene calls are TRBV5-1 and TRBJ2-7; D perhaps matches TRBD1 (6 bases). V was pared by 0 bases and J by 4 bases, with 14 bases between. The CDR3 is 15 amino acids. Germline values: CDR1 SGHRS, CDR2 YFSETQ. CDR3 protein: CASSLGTGSSYEQYF. CDR3 DNA sequence: TGCGCCAGCAGCTTGGGAACAGGGTCCTCTTACGAGCAGTACTTC.

This rearrangement joins TRBV2 to TRBJ1-5; 8 nucleotides line up with TRBD1. Germline CDR1 SNHLY, CDR2 FYNNEI. Trimming removed 6 bases from V and 4 bases from J; junction bases left unmatched: 2. CDR3 size: 13 residues. The CDR3 DNA follows: TGTGCCAGCAGGGGGACAGGTAATCAGCCCCAGCATTTT. Residues: CASRGTGNQPQHF.